Reported below is one T cell receptor beta chain. The CDR3 is 14 amino acids. Per the germline V gene, CDR1 is ENHRY and CDR2 is SYGVKD. The germline V and J ends were trimmed by 6 bases and 2 bases, with 14 bases remaining between them. This specimen belongs to a study of OX40 agonist ivuxolimab in advanced cancers. The repertoire was sequenced with immunoSEQ multiplex PCR; TCRdb's copy has only in-frame clones and lacks some. Of some 38,000 clones in the sample, around 89% are singletons; the top ten hold over 0.55%. The study sampled blood at baseline, cycle 4 day 1, and cycle 7 day 1. The chain recombines TRBV10-3 with TRBJ2-7, with a weak D call TRBD1 (5 bases). Sequencing used CD4+ or CD8+ T cells sorted from blood, obtained in a trial of the OX40 agonist ivuxolimab. The sequence derives from an adult with an advanced solid tumor such as melanoma, head and neck, liver or kidney cancer. The CDR3 sequence: CAISRDSPAYEQYF. Written as DNA, the CDR3 is TGTGCCATCAGCCGCGACAGCCCAGCCTACGAGCAGTACTTC.